The TCR beta chain under discussion was sequenced for a study of low-dose radiotherapy and immunotherapy resistance in tumors. Study at large: Aspirin was administered orally at 300 mg daily for four cycles, commencing on cycle 1 day 1.

Primers targeting TRAV and TRBV primed first-strand cDNA, covering alpha and beta chains. A roughly 19-cycle PCR with a constant-region primer and V-primer adapter amplified TCRs. The isolated mRNA underwent amplification through in vitro transcription. TCRdb re-derived calls from the reads in MiXCR, one entry per CDR3 protein. The top ten clones hold 9.5% to 15% of a sample with around 100,000 distinct CDR3 sequences, roughly 19% of them seen once. As for time point: after trial treatment. Noted treatment: LDRT plus nivolumab, ipilimumab, low-dose cyclophosphamide and aspirin (RACIN trial). Every donor was treated with nivolumab, ipilimumab, aspirin, low-dose cyclophosphamide and also low-dose radiotherapy. This CDR3 is 17 amino acids long. Unmatched junction bases numbered 5, after V lost 5 bases and J lost 3 bases. This clonotype occurred many times.

This sequence joins TRBV12-3 or TRBV12-4 and TRBJ2-1; 15 bases map to TRBD2. The clonotype comes from a female donor with ovarian cancer. Sequences were derived from PBMCs, sampled after low-dose radiotherapy plus immunotherapy. Written as DNA, the CDR3 is TGTGCCAGCAGTCAGGGACTAGCGGGGGGCTTCTACAATGAGCAGTTCTTC. Protein: CASSQGLAGGFYNEQFF.